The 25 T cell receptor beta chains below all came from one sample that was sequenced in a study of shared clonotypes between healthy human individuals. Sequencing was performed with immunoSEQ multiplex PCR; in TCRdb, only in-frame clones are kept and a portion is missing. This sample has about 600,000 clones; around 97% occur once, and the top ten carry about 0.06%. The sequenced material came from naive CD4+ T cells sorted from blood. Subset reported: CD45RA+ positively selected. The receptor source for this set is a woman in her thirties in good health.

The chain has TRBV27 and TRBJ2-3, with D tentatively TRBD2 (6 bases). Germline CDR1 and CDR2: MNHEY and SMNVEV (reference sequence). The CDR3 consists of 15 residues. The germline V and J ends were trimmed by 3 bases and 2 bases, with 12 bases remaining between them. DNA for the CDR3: TGTGCCAGCAGTTTTAGCGGCGCCTTCACAGATACGCAGTATTTT. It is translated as CASSFSGAFTDTQYF.

The CDR3 is CASSFRGRKSSYNEQFF. The CDR3 DNA reads TGTGCCAGCAGTTTTCGGGGACGTAAAAGCTCCTACAATGAGCAGTTCTTC. The rearrangement joins TRBV27 to TRBJ2-1; possibly TRBD1 or TRBD2 for D (5 bases each). CDR3 length: 17 amino acids. Germline V gene data show CDR1 as MNHEY and CDR2 as SMNVEV (reference sequence). Trimming pared 3 bases from V and 0 bases from J, leaving 15 bases between.

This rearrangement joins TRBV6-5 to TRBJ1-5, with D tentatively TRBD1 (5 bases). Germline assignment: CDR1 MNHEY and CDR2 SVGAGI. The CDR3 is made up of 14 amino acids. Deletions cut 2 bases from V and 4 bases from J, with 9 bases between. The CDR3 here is CASSYRGGNQPQHF. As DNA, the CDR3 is TGTGCCAGCAGTTACAGGGGAGGAAATCAGCCCCAGCATTTT.

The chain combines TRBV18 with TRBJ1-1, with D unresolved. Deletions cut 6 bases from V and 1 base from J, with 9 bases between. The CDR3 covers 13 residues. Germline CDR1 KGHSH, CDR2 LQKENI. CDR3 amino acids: CASSEGGNTEAFF. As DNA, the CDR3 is TGTGCCAGCTCGGAGGGAGGGAACACTGAAGCTTTCTTT.

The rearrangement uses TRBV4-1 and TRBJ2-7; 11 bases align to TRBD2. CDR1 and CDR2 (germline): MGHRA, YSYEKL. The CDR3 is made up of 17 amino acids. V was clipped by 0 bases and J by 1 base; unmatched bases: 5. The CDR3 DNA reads TGCGCCAGCAGCCAAGATTATCGACTAGCGGGATCCTACGAGCAGTACTTC. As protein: CASSQDYRLAGSYEQYF.

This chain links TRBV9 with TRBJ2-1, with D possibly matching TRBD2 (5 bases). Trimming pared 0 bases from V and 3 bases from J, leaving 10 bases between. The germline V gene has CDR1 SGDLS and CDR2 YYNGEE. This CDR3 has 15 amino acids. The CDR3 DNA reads TGTGCCAGCAGCGTAGATAGCGATTACTACAATGAGCAGTTCTTC. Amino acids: CASSVDSDYYNEQFF.

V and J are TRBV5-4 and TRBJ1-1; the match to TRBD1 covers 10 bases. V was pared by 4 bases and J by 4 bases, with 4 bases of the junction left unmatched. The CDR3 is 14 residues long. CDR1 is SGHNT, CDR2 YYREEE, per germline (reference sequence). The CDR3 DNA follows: TGTGCCAGCAGCAAGGGACAGGGGACCACTGAAGCTTTCTTT. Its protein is CASSKGQGTTEAFF.

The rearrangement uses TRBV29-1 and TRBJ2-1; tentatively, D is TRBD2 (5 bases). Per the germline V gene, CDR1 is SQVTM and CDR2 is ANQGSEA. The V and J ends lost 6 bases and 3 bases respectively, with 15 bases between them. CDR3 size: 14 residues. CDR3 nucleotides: TGCAGCGTACCCGGACTGGTCGACTACAATGAGCAGTTCTTC. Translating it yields CSVPGLVDYNEQFF.

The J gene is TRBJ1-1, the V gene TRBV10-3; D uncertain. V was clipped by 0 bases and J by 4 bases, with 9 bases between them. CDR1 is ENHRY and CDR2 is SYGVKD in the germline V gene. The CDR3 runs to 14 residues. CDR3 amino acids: CAISESGRATEAFF. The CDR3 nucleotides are TGTGCCATCAGTGAGTCGGGGAGGGCCACTGAAGCTTTCTTT.

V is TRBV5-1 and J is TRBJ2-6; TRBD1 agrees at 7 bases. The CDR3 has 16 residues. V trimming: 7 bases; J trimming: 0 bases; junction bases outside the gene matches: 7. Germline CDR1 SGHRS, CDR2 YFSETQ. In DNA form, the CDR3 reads TGCGCCAGCTGCCGGACAGGAAGCTCTGGGGCCAACGTCCTGACTTTC. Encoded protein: CASCRTGSSGANVLTF.

CDR3 sequence (DNA): TGTGCCAGCAGCTTGGACTCAGGGGCAGGAAACACCATATATTTT. It translates to CASSLDSGAGNTIYF. This chain uses TRBV5-4 with TRBJ1-3; tentatively, D is TRBD1 (6 bases). From germline, CDR1 is SGHNT and CDR2 YYREEE (reference sequence). The CDR3 consists of 15 residues. The V gene lost 0 bases and the J gene lost 4 bases, with 11 bases spanning the gap.

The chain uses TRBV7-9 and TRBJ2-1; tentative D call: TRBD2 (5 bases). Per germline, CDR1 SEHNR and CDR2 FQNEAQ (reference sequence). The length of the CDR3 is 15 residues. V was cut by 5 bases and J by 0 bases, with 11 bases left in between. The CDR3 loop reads CASSVDAGSYNEQFF. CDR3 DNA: TGTGCCAGCAGCGTGGACGCGGGCTCCTACAATGAGCAGTTCTTC.

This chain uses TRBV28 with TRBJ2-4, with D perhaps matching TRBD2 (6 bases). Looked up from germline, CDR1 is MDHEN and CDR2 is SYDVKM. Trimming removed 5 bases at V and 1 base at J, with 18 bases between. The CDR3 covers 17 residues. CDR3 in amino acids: CASSTQGGGLAKNIQYF. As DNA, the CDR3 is TGTGCCAGCAGTACTCAGGGAGGTGGACTGGCCAAAAACATTCAGTACTTC.

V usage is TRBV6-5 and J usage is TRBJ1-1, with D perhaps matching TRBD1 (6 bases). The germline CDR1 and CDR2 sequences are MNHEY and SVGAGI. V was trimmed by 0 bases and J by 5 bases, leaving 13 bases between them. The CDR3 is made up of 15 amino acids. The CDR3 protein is CASSYSITGKTEAFF. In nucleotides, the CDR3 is TGTGCCAGCAGTTACTCGATAACAGGGAAGACTGAAGCTTTCTTT.

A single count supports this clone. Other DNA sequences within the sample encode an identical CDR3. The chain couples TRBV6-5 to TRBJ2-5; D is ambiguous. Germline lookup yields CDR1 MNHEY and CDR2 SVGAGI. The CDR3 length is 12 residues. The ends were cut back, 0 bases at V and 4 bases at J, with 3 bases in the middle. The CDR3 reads CASSYSGETQYF. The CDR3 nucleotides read TGTGCCAGCAGTTACTCAGGAGAGACCCAGTACTTC.

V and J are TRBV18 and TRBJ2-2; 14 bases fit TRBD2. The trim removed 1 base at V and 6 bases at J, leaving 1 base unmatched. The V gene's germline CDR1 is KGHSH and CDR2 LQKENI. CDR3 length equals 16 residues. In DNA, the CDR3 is TGTGCCAGCTCACCACGGGGACTAGCGGGAGCCGGGGAGCTGTTTTTT. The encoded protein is CASSPRGLAGAGELFF.

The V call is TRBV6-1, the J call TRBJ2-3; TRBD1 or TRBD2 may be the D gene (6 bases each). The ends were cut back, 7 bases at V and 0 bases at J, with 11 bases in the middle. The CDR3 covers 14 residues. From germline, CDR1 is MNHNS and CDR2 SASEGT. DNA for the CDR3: TGTGCCAGCATCAAGGGGGGAAGCACAGATACGCAGTATTTT. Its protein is CASIKGGSTDTQYF.

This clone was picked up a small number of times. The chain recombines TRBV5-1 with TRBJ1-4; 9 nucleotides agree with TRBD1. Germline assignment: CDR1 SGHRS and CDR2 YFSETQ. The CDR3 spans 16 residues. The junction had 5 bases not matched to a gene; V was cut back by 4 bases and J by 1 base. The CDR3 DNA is TGCGCCAGCAGCAACCGGGACAGGGTAACTAATGAAAAACTGTTTTTT. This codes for CASSNRDRVTNEKLFF.

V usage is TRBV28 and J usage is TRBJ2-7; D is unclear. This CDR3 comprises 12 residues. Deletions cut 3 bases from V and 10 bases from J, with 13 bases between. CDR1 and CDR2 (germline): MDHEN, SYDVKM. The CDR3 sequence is CASSLSQYGQYF. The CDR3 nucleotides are TGTGCCAGCAGTTTGTCACAGTACGGTCAGTACTTC.

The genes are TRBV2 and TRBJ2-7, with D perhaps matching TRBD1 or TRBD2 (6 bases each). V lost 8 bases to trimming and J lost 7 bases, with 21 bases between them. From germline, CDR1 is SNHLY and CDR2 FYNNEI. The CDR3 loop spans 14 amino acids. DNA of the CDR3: TGTGCCAGCTGCTCCGAGGTGGGGGGCGGGGAGCAGTACTTC. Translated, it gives CASCSEVGGGEQYF.

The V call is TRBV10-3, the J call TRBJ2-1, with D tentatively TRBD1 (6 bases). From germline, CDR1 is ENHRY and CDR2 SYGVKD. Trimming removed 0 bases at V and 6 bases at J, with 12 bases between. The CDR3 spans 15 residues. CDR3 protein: CAISESGQPINEQFF. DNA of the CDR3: TGTGCCATCAGTGAGTCTGGACAGCCCATCAATGAGCAGTTCTTC.

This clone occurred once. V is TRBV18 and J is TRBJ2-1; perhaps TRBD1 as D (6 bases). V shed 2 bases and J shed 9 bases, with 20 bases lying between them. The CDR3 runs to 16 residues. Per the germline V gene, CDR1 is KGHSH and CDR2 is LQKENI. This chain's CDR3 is CASSPAGQFLFGEQFF. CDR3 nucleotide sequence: TGTGCCAGCTCACCAGCTGGACAGTTTCTATTTGGTGAGCAGTTCTTC.

The chain's CDR3 is CASSPGQPAAEAFF. The DNA of the CDR3 is TGTGCCAGCAGCCCGGGACAGCCCGCGGCTGAAGCTTTCTTT. The V call is TRBV13, the J call TRBJ1-1; TRBD1 matches 7 bases. Germline trimming cut 5 bases from V and 6 bases from J; bases unmatched to any gene: 9. CDR1 and CDR2 from the germline V gene are PRHDT and FYEKMQ (reference sequence). This CDR3 has 14 residues.

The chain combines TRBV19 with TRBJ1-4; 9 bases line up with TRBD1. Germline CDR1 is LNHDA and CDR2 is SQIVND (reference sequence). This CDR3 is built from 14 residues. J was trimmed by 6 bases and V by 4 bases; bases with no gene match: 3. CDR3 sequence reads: CASSTGTGYEKLFF. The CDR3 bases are TGTGCCAGTAGTACCGGGACAGGGTATGAAAAACTGTTTTTT.

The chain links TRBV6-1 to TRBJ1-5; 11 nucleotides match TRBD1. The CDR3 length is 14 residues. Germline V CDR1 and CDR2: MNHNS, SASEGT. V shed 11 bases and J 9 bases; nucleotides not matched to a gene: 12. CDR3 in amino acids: CAGGRDRGSWPQHF. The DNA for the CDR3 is TGTGCCGGGGGACGGGACAGGGGGTCTTGGCCCCAGCATTTT.